This TCR beta chain was retrieved from a study of T cell responses to AZD1222 COVID-19 vaccine. Findings of the study overall: With two AZD1222 doses given, Spike-specific TCR breadth and depth both rose. Seropositive status at baseline applied to only five to seven AZD1222 recipients. There were mostly white British donors and more females than males, and clonal diversity was possibly underestimated.

The length of the CDR3 is 13 residues. The ends were cut back, 5 bases at V and 2 bases at J, with 7 bases in the middle. Clones were sequenced by immunoSEQ multiplex PCR, and TCRdb holds only the in-frame ones, with some missing. In the table there are some 180,000 clones, roughly 92% of which are singletons. Points on this clone: Its antigen is currently unknown.

The source material was peripheral blood, sampled on day 0 of AZD1222 vaccination. This chain links TRBV12-3 or TRBV12-4 with TRBJ1-5; D gene unclear. The sequence came from an adult in good health. In nucleotides, the CDR3 is TGTGCCAGCAGTCTGTGGGGCAATCAGCCCCAGCATTTT. Residues: CASSLWGNQPQHF.